One and the same sample provided the 9 T cell receptor beta chains below, sequenced in a study of T cells after yellow fever vaccination. Each CDR3 protein is one row after TCRdb ran MiXCR on the 5' RACE reads. The table has some 420,000 distinct CDR3 sequences, 18% seen once. Sequencing used PBMCs, obtained before the yellow fever booster vaccination. The receptor set was obtained from a man aged 18 to 30 who received the YFV17D yellow fever vaccine.

This clonotype was seen only a few times. CDR3 in amino acids: CASTQETNGYTF. The CDR3, as DNA: TGTGCCAGCACACAGGAAACAAATGGCTACACCTTC. The V and J genes are TRBV6-6 and TRBJ1-2; TRBD1 might be the D (5 bases). The ends were cut back, 7 bases at V and 6 bases at J, with 12 bases in the middle. The CDR3 loop spans 12 amino acids. Germline V gene data show CDR1 as MNHNY and CDR2 as SVGAGI (reference sequence).

This clonotype was observed at least ten times. The chain is built from TRBV4-3 and TRBJ2-4; possible D gene TRBD2, 5 bases. There are 14 residues in the CDR3. CDR1 LGHNA and CDR2 YSLEER come from the germline V gene. Trimming pared 2 bases from V and 8 bases from J, leaving 13 bases between. CDR3 bases: TGCGCCAGCAGCCAAAGGGCCTTGGGAGACATTCAGTACTTC. As protein: CASSQRALGDIQYF.

The V call is TRBV27, the J call TRBJ2-7; TRBD2 is a possible D gene (5 bases). Germline lookup yields CDR1 MNHEY and CDR2 SMNVEV (reference sequence). Trimming cost V 1 base and J 4 bases, with 8 bases left between them. The CDR3 covers 13 residues. In nucleotides, the CDR3 is TGTGCCAGCAGTTTATTTCGGGGATACGAGCAGTACTTC. As protein: CASSLFRGYEQYF.

V usage is TRBV7-9 and J usage is TRBJ2-5; 14 nucleotides align to TRBD2. Germline CDR1 and CDR2: SEHNR and FQNEAQ (reference sequence). With V trimmed by 7 bases and J by 5 bases, 9 bases remained unmatched. CDR3 length: 16 amino acids. CDR3 sequence (DNA): TGTGCCAGCACCCTGACTAGCGGGGGGGCGTGGGAGACCCAGTACTTC. Translated, it gives CASTLTSGGAWETQYF.

J is TRBJ1-5 and V is TRBV27; tentatively, D is TRBD1 (6 bases). This CDR3 is built from 16 residues. Germline lookup yields CDR1 MNHEY and CDR2 SMNVEV (reference sequence). V was shortened by 6 bases and J by 5 bases, with 20 bases between the two germline ends. The CDR3: CASSPSGGYFHQPQHF. The CDR3, as DNA: TGTGCCAGCAGCCCCTCGGGGGGCTACTTCCATCAGCCCCAGCATTTT.

V is TRBV7-9 and J is TRBJ1-2; possible D gene TRBD1, 5 bases. V was trimmed by 3 bases and J by 6 bases, leaving 14 bases between them. The CDR3 is 14 amino acids. Looked up from germline, CDR1 is SEHNR and CDR2 is FQNEAQ (reference sequence). CDR3 bases: TGTGCCAGCAGCTTTCAGTTACAGGATAATGGCTACACCTTC. Protein product: CASSFQLQDNGYTF.

This clonotype has more than one count but fewer than ten. The chain carries TRBV5-1 and TRBJ1-2; 7 bases are a match to TRBD1. Unmatched junction bases numbered 4, after V lost 3 bases and J lost 2 bases. The CDR3 contains 14 residues. Germline loops: CDR1 SGHRS, CDR2 YFSETQ. The CDR3 sequence: CASSYQTGNYGYTF. The CDR3 nucleotides read TGCGCCAGCAGCTACCAGACAGGGAACTATGGCTACACCTTC. Full variable domain (rest looked up from reference TRBV5-1 and TRBJ1-2): KAGVTQTPRYLIKTRGQQVTLSCSPISGHRSVSWYQQTPGQGLQFLFEYFSETQRNKGNFPGRFSGRQFSNSRSEMNVSTLELGDSALYLCASSYQTGNYGYTFGSGTRLTVV.

In its sample, this clonotype was seen a few times. The chain recombines TRBV5-1 with TRBJ1-2, with 9 bases fitting TRBD1. Germline V gene lookup returns CDR1 SGHRS and CDR2 YFSETQ. The CDR3 has 13 residues. With 5 bases clipped from V and 4 bases from J, the junction kept 3 bases outside the gene matches. CDR3 sequence (DNA): TGCGCCAGCAGAACAGGGGGCGGCTATGGCTACACCTTC. Translated: CASRTGGGYGYTF.

The chain links TRBV29-1 to TRBJ2-1; 9 bases are shared with TRBD1. The CDR3 loop spans 14 amino acids. The J segment lost 7 bases and the V segment lost 7 bases, leaving 11 bases of the junction unmatched. In germline, CDR1 is SQVTM, CDR2 ANQGSEA. The CDR3 spells CSAQGQGLRNEQFF. The CDR3 bases are TGCAGCGCCCAGGGACAGGGCTTGAGGAATGAGCAGTTCTTC.